This record looks at one TCR beta chain sequence and its context. Per the germline V gene, CDR1 is SGDLS and CDR2 is YYNGEE. The CDR3 sequence is 16 residues long. The V and J ends lost 0 bases and 2 bases respectively, with 12 bases between them. This sample stems from a study of T cells in Graves' hyperthyroidism and ophthalmopathy. RNA transcripts provided the source from which TCR beta CDR3 regions were amplified. HTBI primers were used for first-round RT-PCR of the TCR CDR3. TCRdb reanalysed the multiplex PCR reads using MiXCR and keeps one entry per CDR3 protein. The sample shows about 260,000 distinct CDR3 sequences, over 20% of them seen only once.

The sample was blood. The sequence derives from a man aged 25-45 years with Graves' ophthalmopathy. The chain combines TRBV9 with TRBJ1-5, with D tentatively TRBD1 (5 bases). The CDR3 DNA is TGTGCCAGCAGCGTAGGGGACCTGGGGGGCAATCAGCCCCAGCATTTT. This codes for CASSVGDLGGNQPQHF.